This entry lists 21 T cell receptor beta chains sequenced from one sample in a study of spatial heterogeneity in lung cancer. TCRdb analysed the 5' RACE reads with MiXCR anew, one entry per CDR3 protein. The sample comprises approximately 25,000 distinct CDR3 sequences, more than 6.5% of which are singletons, and roughly an eighth rests with the top ten. Noted time point: sample taken at primary tumor resection. Material for sequencing was whole RNA from tumor, nontumor lung or frozen PBMC, left unsorted. Source: PBMCs, taken at surgery. Every receptor here comes from a male donor with early-stage non-small cell lung cancer.

This clonotype was counted at least ten times. The rearrangement uses TRBV28 and TRBJ1-2; a weak D match, TRBD1 (6 bases). V gave up 1 base and J gave up 4 bases, with 16 bases separating them. The CDR3 runs to 16 residues. The germline gives CDR1 MDHEN, CDR2 SYDVKM. The CDR3 DNA follows: TGTGCCAGCAGTTTATTCGTCGACAGGTCCGCCTATGGCTACACCTTC. Translated: CASSLFVDRSAYGYTF.

Ten or more counts support this clonotype. This rearrangement joins TRBV7-2 to TRBJ2-5, with D tentatively TRBD2 (7 bases). Germline assignment: CDR1 SGHTA and CDR2 FQGNSA. The CDR3 length is 14 residues. V lost 5 bases and J lost 4, with 14 bases in between. DNA for the CDR3: TGTGCCAGCAGCCTAGGAAGGGGGGGAGAGACCCAGTACTTC. Amino acid sequence: CASSLGRGGETQYF.

The V gene is TRBV11-2, the J gene TRBJ2-3; tentative D call: TRBD1 (5 bases). V was shortened by 6 bases and J by 3 bases, with 10 bases between the two germline ends. The germline V gene has CDR1 SGHAT and CDR2 FQNNGV. The CDR3 is made up of 13 amino acids. The CDR3 spells CASRSRETDTQYF. The CDR3 coding sequence is TGTGCCAGCAGGTCCAGGGAAACAGATACGCAGTATTTT.

This clonotype was detected many times. The rearrangement uses TRBV4-1 and TRBJ1-2; 7 bases align to TRBD1. Germline CDR1 reads MGHRA; CDR2 reads YSYEKL. V lost 1 base and J lost 2; bases outside the gene matches: 7. The CDR3 loop spans 16 amino acids. The CDR3: CASSQVVTGINYGYTF. In nucleotides, the CDR3 is TGCGCCAGCAGCCAAGTGGTGACAGGGATCAACTATGGCTACACCTTC.

This clonotype came up many times. The chain joins TRBV6-6 to TRBJ1-2; TRBD1 matches 9 bases. CDR3 length: 13 amino acids. The junction had 4 bases not matched to a gene; V was cut back by 4 bases and J by 7 bases. From germline, CDR1 is MNHNY and CDR2 SVGAGI (reference sequence). The DNA for the CDR3 is TGTGCCAGCAGTTGGGACAGGGAAGGTGGCTACACCTTC. Residues: CASSWDREGGYTF.

This clonotype was found many times. V gene TRBV20-1 combines with J gene TRBJ1-4; the D is unclear. CDR3 size: 14 residues. With 3 bases removed from V and 5 bases from J, the gap between germline ends came to 13 bases. In germline, CDR1 is DFQATT, CDR2 SNEGSKA (reference sequence). The CDR3 region is CSASPTDPNEKLFF. The CDR3 bases are TGCAGTGCTAGCCCTACTGACCCGAATGAAAAACTGTTTTTT.

This rearrangement joins TRBV19 to TRBJ2-1; TRBD2 aligns across 14 bases. The germline CDR1 and CDR2 sequences are LNHDA and SQIVND (reference sequence). The CDR3 is 15 amino acids. V lost 4 bases, J lost 9 bases, and 5 bases stayed unmatched. The DNA for the CDR3 is TGTGCCAGTAGTAAGGGGACTAGCGGGAGTAGTGAGCAGTTCTTC. This sequence encodes CASSKGTSGSSEQFF.

The rearrangement links TRBV20-1 to TRBJ2-1, with TRBD2 matching 14 bases. This CDR3 spans 16 amino acids. V was clipped by 6 bases and J by 1 base; unmatched bases: 5. CDR1 is DFQATT, CDR2 SNEGSKA, per germline (reference sequence). The CDR3 DNA reads TGCAGTGCCAACGGACTAGCGGGGGGTTCCTACAATGAGCAGTTCTTC. This translates into CSANGLAGGSYNEQFF.

This clonotype was counted ten times or more. The chain recombines TRBV12-3 or TRBV12-4 with TRBJ1-5; TRBD1 aligns across 9 bases. The CDR3 is made up of 18 amino acids. J lost 4 bases, V lost 4 bases, and 14 bases had no gene match. CDR3 region: CASSSYPRTGDGNQPQHF. CDR3 DNA: TGTGCCAGCAGTTCTTATCCGCGGACAGGGGATGGAAATCAGCCCCAGCATTTT.

There are a few counts of this clonotype. DNA for the CDR3: TGTGCCAGCAGCCAAGCCCCCGGCTCAGGGTCTCTAAATGAAAAACTGTTTTTT. Encoded protein: CASSQAPGSGSLNEKLFF. The chain is built from TRBV4-2 and TRBJ1-4; a weak D match, TRBD1 (5 bases). The CDR3 extends over 18 amino acids. Trimming took 1 base from V and 5 from J, leaving 20 bases between them. The germline V gene has CDR1 LGHNA and CDR2 YNFKEQ.

This clonotype came up many times. The chain is built from TRBV9 and TRBJ1-5; D gene ambiguous. The CDR3 sequence is 15 residues long. The V end was cut by 0 bases, the J end by 5 bases, with 12 bases between. The V gene's germline CDR1 is SGDLS and CDR2 YYNGEE. CDR3 nucleotide sequence: TGTGCCAGCAGCGTAGCGCCGTCCCCAGATCAGCCCCAGCATTTT. As protein: CASSVAPSPDQPQHF.

This clonotype has just a few counts. The chain has TRBV11-2 and TRBJ1-4; D call uncertain. V lost 3 bases and J lost 8, with 4 bases in between. The CDR3 has 11 amino acids. Per the germline V gene, CDR1 is SGHAT and CDR2 is FQNNGV. DNA for the CDR3: TGTGCCAGCAGCTTTCGGGAAAAACTGTTTTTT. Amino acid sequence: CASSFREKLFF.

This clonotype was seen ten or more times. The V call is TRBV5-5, the J call TRBJ1-1; D gene unclear. The germline gives CDR1 SGHKS, CDR2 YYEKEE (reference sequence). CDR3 length: 14 amino acids. The ends were cut back, 0 bases at V and 5 bases at J, with 11 bases in the middle. CDR3 protein: CASSLVGRQTEAFF. The CDR3 nucleotides are TGTGCCAGCAGCTTGGTAGGGCGGCAGACTGAAGCTTTCTTT.

This chain joins TRBV20-1 and TRBJ2-3; 7 nucleotides align to TRBD2. This CDR3 comprises 16 residues. Germline V gene data show CDR1 as DFQATT and CDR2 as SNEGSKA (reference sequence). V lost 0 bases to trimming and J lost 4 bases; unmatched junction nucleotides: 10. The chain's CDR3 is CSARDSGGSVADTQYF. The CDR3 nucleotides are TGCAGTGCTAGAGATTCGGGCGGGAGCGTGGCAGATACGCAGTATTTT.

The chain has TRBV20-1 and TRBJ2-7; tentatively, D is TRBD1 (6 bases). Germline V gives CDR1 DFQATT, CDR2 SNEGSKA (reference sequence). The CDR3 runs to 14 residues. With 4 bases removed from V and 1 base from J, the gap between germline ends came to 14 bases. In DNA, the CDR3 is TGCAGTGCTACTAGACAGGCCTTGTCCTACGAGCAGTACTTC. The encoded protein is CSATRQALSYEQYF.

The rearrangement joins TRBV30 to TRBJ1-1, with 7 bases identical to TRBD1. Germline loops: CDR1 GTSNPN, CDR2 SVGIG (reference sequence). V was pared by 6 bases and J by 0 bases, with 13 bases of the junction left unmatched. CDR3 length: 16 residues. As DNA, the CDR3 is TGTGCCTGCCCTCGCCAGGGGGACCGTATGAACACTGAAGCTTTCTTT. This sequence encodes CACPRQGDRMNTEAFF.

The rearrangement joins TRBV20-1 to TRBJ2-7; 7 bases map to TRBD1. There are 15 residues in the CDR3. Germline lookup yields CDR1 DFQATT and CDR2 SNEGSKA (reference sequence). The ends lost 1 base at V and 3 bases at J; junction bases unmatched: 9. The DNA of the CDR3 is TGCAGTGCTAGAGTACCCCGGGACAGAGTCTACGAGCAGTACTTC. Protein sequence: CSARVPRDRVYEQYF.

This clonotype has just a few counts. This rearrangement joins TRBV10-3 to TRBJ2-5; D is perhaps TRBD1 or TRBD2 (6 bases each). V was trimmed by 6 bases and J by 1 base, leaving 18 bases between them. There are 16 residues in the CDR3. From germline, CDR1 is ENHRY and CDR2 SYGVKD. The CDR3 sequence is CAISETGGGGQETQYF. Written as DNA, the CDR3 is TGTGCCATCAGCGAGACAGGAGGAGGGGGCCAAGAGACCCAGTACTTC.

The sample holds a few counts of this clonotype. The rearrangement links TRBV12-3 or TRBV12-4 to TRBJ2-3; D is unresolved. This CDR3 comprises 18 residues. V lost 5 bases and J 2 bases, leaving 23 bases between the germline ends. The CDR3 is CASSRRAKFDKDTDTQYF. The CDR3, as DNA: TGTGCCAGCAGTCGCCGGGCCAAGTTTGACAAGGACACAGATACGCAGTATTTT.

This clonotype was detected a few times. The chain is built from TRBV21-1 and TRBJ2-7. TRBV21-1 is flagged as a pseudogene. The CDR3 covers 15 residues. In nucleotides, the CDR3 is TGTGCCAGCAGCAAAGGGCAGCTACCCTCCTACGAGCAGTACGTC. Its translation is CASSKGQLPSYEQYV.

This chain joins TRBV2 and TRBJ1-5, with unresolved D. V dropped 2 bases and J dropped 1 base, with 9 bases sitting between them. The CDR3 has 15 residues. CDR1 is SNHLY and CDR2 is FYNNEI in the germline V gene. In DNA, the CDR3 is TGTGCCAGCAGTGAACAAAGCCGGAGCAATCAGCCCCAGCATTTT. It encodes CASSEQSRSNQPQHF.